A selection of T cell receptor beta chains follows, all from one sample in a study of CD8+ T cells in alopecia areata. The repertoire was sequenced with immunoSEQ multiplex PCR; TCRdb's copy has only in-frame clones and lacks some. The repertoire holds 110,000 to 150,000 clones, with around 86% as singletons. The sample consisted of CD8+ T cells sorted from blood, taken at week 4, from a patient treated with tofacitinib. Receptors originate from a human donor with alopecia areata. Each CDR3 is given with its conserved first and last residue. A D gene is named only where the DNA matches it firmly. Not every row has a clone size; where given, it reads once, few, many or a size class.

D gene: .; J gene: TRBJ2-3; clone size: .; V gene: TRBV29-1; CDR3 protein: CSVVASGTDTQYF
D gene: .; J gene: TRBJ2-1; clone size: .; V gene: TRBV14; CDR3 protein: CASSPRSQRRVGEQFF
D gene: .; J gene: TRBJ2-7; clone size: .; V gene: TRBV6-5; CDR3 protein: CASQGSSYEQYF
D gene: TRBD1; J gene: TRBJ2-4; clone size: .; V gene: TRBV7-8; CDR3 protein: CASSAWDRGEENIQYF
D gene: .; J gene: TRBJ2-1; clone size: few; V gene: TRBV7-2; CDR3 protein: CASSLGLYNEQFF
D gene: .; J gene: TRBJ2-3; clone size: .; V gene: TRBV27; CDR3 protein: CASSLTPDTDTQYF
D gene: .; J gene: TRBJ1-5; clone size: once; V gene: TRBV9; CDR3 protein: CASSVEGEGLQHF
D gene: TRBD2; J gene: TRBJ2-3; clone size: .; V gene: TRBV13; CDR3 protein: CASSLGGSGGDTQYF
D gene: TRBD1; J gene: TRBJ1-2; clone size: .; V gene: TRBV27; CDR3 protein: CASTGTGAPYGYTF
D gene: TRBD1; J gene: TRBJ2-2; clone size: .; V gene: TRBV7-9; CDR3 protein: CASSDRVYGELFF
D gene: .; J gene: TRBJ2-7; clone size: .; V gene: TRBV29-1; CDR3 protein: CSVEEPRDDSYEQYF
D gene: TRBD2; J gene: TRBJ2-2; clone size: .; V gene: TRBV4-2; CDR3 protein: CASSQVAGEVGELFF
D gene: .; J gene: TRBJ2-3; clone size: .; V gene: TRBV27; CDR3 protein: CASSLGLTDTQYF
D gene: .; J gene: TRBJ2-5; clone size: .; V gene: TRBV27; CDR3 protein: CASSLWGETQYF
D gene: TRBD1; J gene: TRBJ2-2; clone size: .; V gene: TRBV2; CDR3 protein: CASKGGRGPGELFF
D gene: TRBD1; J gene: TRBJ2-6; clone size: .; V gene: TRBV6-1; CDR3 protein: CASREGRQGAKLTF
D gene: .; J gene: TRBJ2-2; clone size: .; V gene: TRBV27; CDR3 protein: CASTATGELFF
D gene: .; J gene: TRBJ2-7; clone size: .; V gene: TRBV9; CDR3 protein: CASSVADRDAPYEQYF
D gene: TRBD1; J gene: TRBJ2-1; clone size: .; V gene: TRBV25-1; CDR3 protein: CASSEYRQGVDEQFF
D gene: .; J gene: TRBJ2-7; clone size: .; V gene: TRBV7-9; CDR3 protein: CASSPREAIEQYF
D gene: .; J gene: TRBJ2-1; clone size: .; V gene: TRBV27; CDR3 protein: CASSLSWSSYNEQFF